These T cell receptor beta chains were read from a single sample in a study of T cell responses to AZD1222 COVID-19 vaccine. Profiled with immunoSEQ multiplex PCR; TCRdb holds only in-frame clones, not every one. The table shows tens of thousands of clones, with around four fifths occurring only once. Sequencing used peripheral blood, obtained on day 0 of AZD1222 vaccination. The receptors stem from an adult in good health. Both conserved end residues are part of each CDR3. The D gene is left open where the match is weak. Clone size is shown for a subset of rows, as once, few, many or a class of expanded clone.

size	V	J	D	CDR3	DNA
once	TRBV18	TRBJ2-2	NA	CASSRWNTGELFF	TGTGCCAGCTCACGATGGAACACCGGGGAGCTGTTTTTT
NA	TRBV24-1	TRBJ2-1	TRBD2	CATSGASGSWEEQFF	TGTGCCACCAGTGGTGCTAGCGGGAGCTGGGAAGAGCAGTTCTTC
NA	TRBV30	TRBJ1-1	NA	CAWSVRGGTWEAFF	TGTGCCTGGAGTGTAAGGGGAGGGACTTGGGAAGCTTTCTTT
NA	TRBV30	TRBJ2-1	NA	CAWSVLTLAYLGNEQFF	TGTGCCTGGAGTGTACTGACCCTAGCCTATTTAGGGAATGAGCAGTTCTTC
NA	TRBV6-4	TRBJ2-7	NA	CASSVGPLGSYEQYF	TGTGCCAGCAGTGTCGGACCCCTGGGCTCCTACGAGCAGTACTTC
NA	TRBV2	TRBJ1-3	NA	CASLQEAGNTIYF	TGTGCCAGCTTACAGGAGGCTGGAAACACCATATATTTT
NA	TRBV5-1	TRBJ2-1	TRBD2	CASSLWTSGNEQFF	TGCGCCAGCAGCTTGTGGACTAGCGGGAATGAGCAGTTCTTC
NA	TRBV29-1	TRBJ2-1	TRBD2	CSVVSSGRPNEQFF	TGCAGCGTTGTCTCCAGCGGGAGGCCCAATGAGCAGTTCTTC
NA	TRBV11-2	TRBJ2-4	NA	CASSPPNVLAKNIQYF	TGTGCCAGCAGCCCCCCCAACGTACTAGCCAAAAACATTCAGTACTTC
NA	TRBV7-2	TRBJ2-4	TRBD2	CASTLAPGLADSKNIQYF	TGTGCCAGCACCCTAGCCCCGGGACTAGCGGACTCCAAAAACATTCAGTACTTC
NA	TRBV5-5	TRBJ2-7	TRBD1	CASSLAPTGVEGEQYF	TGTGCCAGCAGCTTGGCCCCGACAGGGGTGGAGGGCGAGCAGTACTTC
few	TRBV7-8	TRBJ2-7	NA	CASSDRRVSYEQYF	TGTGCCAGCAGCGACCGCAGGGTCTCCTACGAGCAGTACTTC
NA	TRBV11-3	TRBJ2-7	NA	CASSLAPTYEQYF	TGTGCCAGCAGCTTAGCCCCCACCTACGAGCAGTACTTC
NA	TRBV7-9	TRBJ2-7	NA	CASSTRRGVSYEQYF	TGTGCCAGCAGTACCCGACGGGGCGTCTCCTACGAGCAGTACTTC
NA	TRBV5-1	TRBJ2-3	TRBD1	CASSLGQGDTQYF	TGCGCCAGCAGCTTGGGACAGGGAGATACGCAGTATTTT
once	TRBV6-5	TRBJ2-7	NA	CAISPGLHSYEQYF	TGTGCCATCTCCCCGGGACTGCACTCCTACGAGCAGTACTTC
NA	TRBV30	TRBJ2-3	TRBD1	CAWSPLTGSGDTQYF	TGTGCCTGGAGTCCCTTGACAGGGTCGGGAGATACGCAGTATTTT
NA	TRBV19	TRBJ1-1	NA	CASKGTEAFF	TGTGCCAGTAAAGGCACTGAAGCTTTCTTT
NA	TRBV5-8	TRBJ1-1	TRBD1	CASSSTTGVYTEAFF	TGTGCCAGCAGCTCCACTACAGGGGTGTACACTGAAGCTTTCTTT
NA	TRBV5-1	TRBJ1-2	NA	CASSLAGQGDGYTF	TGCGCCAGCAGCTTGGCAGGGCAGGGAGATGGCTACACCTTC
NA	TRBV6-2/TRBV6-3	TRBJ1-6	NA	CASSYSLGDLGVGNSPLHF	TGTGCCAGCAGTTACTCGTTGGGGGATCTCGGAGTGGGTAATTCACCCCTCCACTTT
few	TRBV2	TRBJ1-1	NA	CASRVQPNTEAFF	TGTGCCAGCAGAGTCCAGCCGAACACTGAAGCTTTCTTT
NA	TRBV2	TRBJ2-2	TRBD1	CASRPTGAGELFF	TGTGCCAGCAGGCCGACAGGGGCCGGGGAGCTGTTTTTT
once	TRBV14	TRBJ1-5	NA	CASSQDAYQPQHF	TGTGCCAGCAGCCAAGATGCCTATCAGCCCCAGCATTTT
NA	TRBV12-3/TRBV12-4	TRBJ1-2	NA	CASSLQGGVGYTF	TGTGCCAGCAGTTTACAGGGAGGAGTTGGCTACACCTTC
NA	TRBV5-1	TRBJ1-3	NA	CASSVRGPGSGNTIYF	TGCGCCAGCAGCGTCCGGGGCCCCGGGTCTGGAAACACCATATATTTT
few	TRBV23-1	TRBJ2-3	TRBD2	CASSQSGRLGTSGRGTSTDTQYF	TGCGCCAGCAGTCAATCGGGTAGGTTAGGGACTAGCGGGAGGGGAACTAGCACAGATACGCAGTATTTT
NA	TRBV7-2	TRBJ2-1	TRBD2	CASSSGLAGKNEQFF	TGTGCCAGCAGCTCGGGACTAGCGGGGAAAAATGAGCAGTTCTTC
NA	TRBV5-4	TRBJ2-7	TRBD1	CASSLSTPGQGPEQYF	TGTGCCAGCAGCTTATCCACGCCGGGACAGGGCCCCGAGCAGTACTTC
NA	TRBV7-6	TRBJ2-7	TRBD1	CASSFERGRGPLNIYEQYF	TGTGCCAGCAGCTTTGAACGGGGCAGGGGGCCTCTTAATATATACGAGCAGTACTTC
NA	TRBV2	TRBJ1-1	NA	CASSDTVTDTEAFF	TGTGCCAGTTCAGATACAGTTACAGACACTGAAGCTTTCTTT
once	TRBV28	TRBJ2-7	TRBD2	CASLGASGSVWYEQYF	TGTGCCTCCTTGGGTGCTAGCGGGAGCGTCTGGTACGAGCAGTACTTC
once	TRBV7-6	TRBJ1-4	NA	CASSLAGTWGEKLFF	TGTGCCAGCAGCTTAGCCGGGACTTGGGGTGAAAAACTGTTTTTT
NA	TRBV19	TRBJ2-4	TRBD2	CASSIGSGFIQYF	TGTGCCAGTAGTATAGGTAGCGGGTTCATTCAGTACTTC
few	TRBV3-1/TRBV3-2	TRBJ2-7	TRBD1	CASSQWDRVGTNSYEQYF	TGTGCCAGCAGCCAATGGGACAGGGTAGGCACAAACTCCTACGAGCAGTACTTC
NA	TRBV5-8	TRBJ1-4	NA	CASSGALNRFEGEKLFF	TGTGCCAGCAGCGGGGCCCTCAACAGGTTCGAAGGTGAAAAACTGTTTTTT
NA	TRBV27	TRBJ2-3	NA	CASSLSTSTDTQYF	TGTGCCAGCAGTTTGAGTACTAGCACAGATACGCAGTATTTT
once	TRBV7-9	TRBJ2-1	TRBD2	CATLVWEGKNEQFF	TGTGCCACCCTCGTGTGGGAGGGTAAAAATGAGCAGTTCTTC
NA	TRBV5-1	TRBJ1-1	TRBD1	CASSRGSGGLTEAFF	TGCGCCAGCAGCCGGGGGTCAGGGGGACTCACTGAAGCTTTCTTT
NA	TRBV27	TRBJ2-1	NA	CASSLVQTLGGDEQFF	TGTGCCAGCAGTTTAGTACAGACTCTGGGTGGGGATGAGCAGTTCTTC
once	TRBV5-1	TRBJ2-1	TRBD2	CASSFSGSRNEQFF	TGCGCCAGCAGCTTCAGCGGGAGCAGGAATGAGCAGTTCTTC
NA	TRBV19	TRBJ2-1	TRBD2	CASSLAVMGEQFF	TGTGCCAGTAGTCTAGCGGTAATGGGTGAGCAGTTCTTC
NA	TRBV4-1	TRBJ2-7	TRBD2	CASSPSAGGLPYEQYF	TGCGCCAGCAGCCCTTCAGCGGGAGGCCTCCCCTACGAGCAGTACTTC
NA	TRBV18	TRBJ1-5	TRBD1	CASSPGQAAQPQHF	TGTGCCAGCTCACCAGGACAGGCGGCTCAGCCCCAGCATTTT
NA	TRBV7-9	TRBJ2-5	NA	CASSLEGAQETQYF	TGTGCCAGCAGCTTAGAAGGAGCACAAGAGACCCAGTACTTC
NA	TRBV5-1	TRBJ2-5	NA	CASRQLGGGETQYF	TGCGCCAGCCGGCAACTTGGGGGAGGAGAGACCCAGTACTTC
few	TRBV7-9	TRBJ2-1	TRBD2	CASSTAGGKINEQFF	TGTGCCAGCAGCACTGCGGGAGGGAAAATCAATGAGCAGTTCTTC